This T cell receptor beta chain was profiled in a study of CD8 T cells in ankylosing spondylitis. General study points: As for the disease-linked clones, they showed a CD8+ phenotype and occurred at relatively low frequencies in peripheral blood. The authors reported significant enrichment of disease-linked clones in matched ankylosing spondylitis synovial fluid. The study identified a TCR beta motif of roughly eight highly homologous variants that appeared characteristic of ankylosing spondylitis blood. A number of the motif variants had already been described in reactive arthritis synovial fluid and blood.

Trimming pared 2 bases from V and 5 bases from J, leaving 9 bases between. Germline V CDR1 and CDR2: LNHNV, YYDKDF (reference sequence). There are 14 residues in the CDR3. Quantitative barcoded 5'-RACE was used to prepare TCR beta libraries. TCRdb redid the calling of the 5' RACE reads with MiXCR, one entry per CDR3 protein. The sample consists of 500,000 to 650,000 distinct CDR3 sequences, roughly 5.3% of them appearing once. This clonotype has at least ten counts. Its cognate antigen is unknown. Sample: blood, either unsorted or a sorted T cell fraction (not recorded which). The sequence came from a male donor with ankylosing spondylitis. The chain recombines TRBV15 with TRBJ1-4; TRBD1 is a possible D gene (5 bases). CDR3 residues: CATSRQGLNEKLFF. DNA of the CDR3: TGTGCCACCAGCAGACAGGGACTGAATGAAAAACTGTTTTTT.